The subject of this entry is one T cell receptor beta chain. CDR3 size: 15 residues. CDR1 is SEHNR, CDR2 FQNEAQ, per germline (reference sequence). V dropped 5 bases and J dropped 1 base, with 14 bases sitting between them. The data are from a study of blood T cell repertoires in COVID-19. Here immunoSEQ multiplex PCR was the method, and the copy in TCRdb shows in-frame clones only, minus some. The sample contains around 200,000 clones, around 85% of which appear only once. The origin of this receptor is a person between 70 and 80 years old with COVID-19, enrolled during active disease. Sequencing was performed on peripheral blood. The chain couples TRBV7-9 to TRBJ1-1; weak D call: TRBD1 (5 bases). The CDR3 here is CASSPPTGGNTEAFF. CDR3 coding DNA: TGTGCCAGCAGCCCCCCAACGGGGGGGAACACTGAAGCTTTCTTT.